Below are 24 T cell receptor beta chains sequenced from a single sample in a study of T cell responses to AZD1222 COVID-19 vaccine. Generated by immunoSEQ multiplex PCR, the TCRdb table keeps only in-frame clones and is missing some. The sample contains 150,000 to 200,000 clones, 85% to 95% of which appear only once. This material consisted of peripheral blood, taken 28 days after the second AZD1222 dose. These receptors came from an adult who received the AZD1222 COVID-19 vaccine.

The chain employs TRBV9 and TRBJ2-7; D is possibly TRBD1 or TRBD2 (5 bases each). The CDR3 is 12 residues long. Trimming stripped 3 bases from V and 6 bases from J, with 10 bases between. Per germline, CDR1 SGDLS and CDR2 YYNGEE. The CDR3 loop reads CASSGDSGEQYF. CDR3 sequence (DNA): TGTGCCAGCAGCGGAGACAGCGGCGAGCAGTACTTC.

The chain combines TRBV27 with TRBJ1-1, with TRBD1 matching 7 bases. This CDR3 is 14 amino acids long. Germline loops: CDR1 MNHEY, CDR2 SMNVEV (reference sequence). V trimming: 6 bases; J trimming: 4 bases; junction bases outside the gene matches: 8. The CDR3 nucleotides are TGTGCCAGCAGCCAGGGGGGCGCGAGCACTGAAGCTTTCTTT. Residues: CASSQGGASTEAFF.

The J gene is TRBJ1-1, the V gene TRBV7-9; D gene uncertain. The CDR3 is made up of 12 amino acids. V lost 2 bases and J lost 6, with 7 bases in between. Germline values: CDR1 SEHNR, CDR2 FQNEAQ (reference sequence). CDR3 residues: CASSLRESEAFF. The CDR3 coding sequence is TGTGCCAGCAGCTTAAGGGAATCTGAAGCTTTCTTT.

The chain employs TRBV27 and TRBJ1-5, with a tentative D call TRBD1 (5 bases). V was shortened by 3 bases and J by 7 bases, with 13 bases between the two germline ends. CDR3 length: 14 amino acids. CDR1 is MNHEY, CDR2 SMNVEV, per germline (reference sequence). The CDR3 sequence is CASSLGPGVQPQHF. The DNA of the CDR3 is TGTGCCAGCAGTTTGGGTCCGGGGGTCCAGCCCCAGCATTTT.

The chain has TRBV11-2 and TRBJ1-2, with no clear D. Between the trimmed V and J ends, which lost 5 bases and 1 base, there was a span of 11 bases. CDR3 length equals 14 residues. Germline V gives CDR1 SGHAT, CDR2 FQNNGV. CDR3 nucleotide sequence: TGTGCCAGCAGCCTAAGCCGTAATAACTATGGCTACACCTTC. Translating gives CASSLSRNNYGYTF.

The DNA for the CDR3 is TGTGCCTGGTACTCCGGACGGTACACCGGGGAGCTGTTTTTT. It specifies CAWYSGRYTGELFF. The V and J genes are TRBV30 and TRBJ2-2; D not resolved. The CDR3 contains 14 residues. Germline V gives CDR1 GTSNPN, CDR2 SVGIG (reference sequence). The V end was cut by 5 bases, the J end by 3 bases, with 13 bases between.

The V and J genes are TRBV11-2 and TRBJ1-2; 8 nucleotides line up with TRBD1. V dropped 4 bases and J dropped 5; count of bases not matched to a gene: 3. The germline V gene has CDR1 SGHAT and CDR2 FQNNGV. The CDR3 runs to 13 residues. CDR3 in DNA: TGTGCCAGCAGCTCAGGACAGGGTTATGGCTACACCTTC. Translated: CASSSGQGYGYTF.

The V call is TRBV4-2, the J call TRBJ2-5; TRBD2 aligns across 8 bases. Germline loops: CDR1 LGHNA, CDR2 YNFKEQ. CDR3 length equals 17 residues. J was trimmed by 5 bases and V by 0 bases; bases with no gene match: 11. CDR3 region: CASSQDTGAGGWETQYF. CDR3 bases: TGTGCCAGCAGCCAAGATACCGGGGCGGGAGGATGGGAGACCCAGTACTTC.

This clone came up once. The rearrangement uses TRBV2 and TRBJ2-2, with 9 bases identical to TRBD2. This CDR3 comprises 15 residues. Germline assignment: CDR1 SNHLY and CDR2 FYNNEI. Germline trimming cut 6 bases from V and 7 bases from J; bases unmatched to any gene: 9. The CDR3 sequence: CASRAQRGEVGELFF. DNA of the CDR3: TGTGCCAGCAGGGCCCAGCGGGGGGAAGTCGGGGAGCTGTTTTTT. Together with reference TRBV2 and TRBJ2-2, the CDR3 gives the full variable domain: EPEVTQTPSHQVTQMGQEVILRCVPISNHLYFYWYRQILGQKVEFLVSFYNNEISEKSEIFDDQFSVERPDGSNFTLKIRSTKLEDSAMYFCASRAQRGEVGELFFGEGSRLTVL.

This clone showed up just a few times. The genes are TRBV6-5 and TRBJ1-2; no clear D. From germline, CDR1 is MNHEY and CDR2 SVGAGI. This CDR3 region has 12 residues. The V end was cut by 4 bases, the J end by 5 bases, with 8 bases between. The CDR3 nucleotides are TGTGCCAGCAGTTCGATGACTTATGGCTACACCTTC. Amino acids: CASSSMTYGYTF.

The rearrangement joins TRBV19 to TRBJ2-1; perhaps TRBD2 as D (6 bases). The CDR3 totals 16 residues. Trimming took 5 bases from V and 3 from J, leaving 17 bases between them. CDR1 LNHDA and CDR2 SQIVND come from the germline V gene (reference sequence). The CDR3 nucleotides read TGTGCCAGTAGTCCCTCCGGCGGGGTGAGCTACAATGAGCAGTTCTTC. Translated: CASSPSGGVSYNEQFF.

This clone was observed once. The chain combines TRBV5-6 with TRBJ1-1; 8 bases match TRBD1. After removal of 4 bases from V and 0 bases from J, the junction contained 5 bases not matched to a gene. Germline V gene data show CDR1 as SGHDT and CDR2 as YYEEEE. The length of the CDR3 is 15 residues. The CDR3 nucleotides read TGTGCCAGCAGCCTCATGACAGGGGTGAACACTGAAGCTTTCTTT. Translation: CASSLMTGVNTEAFF.

The V and J genes are TRBV7-3 and TRBJ2-3, with D maybe TRBD1 (6 bases). The V end lost 2 bases, the J end lost 4 bases, and 13 bases lay between the germline ends. CDR1 is SGHTA and CDR2 is FQGTGA in the germline V gene. The CDR3 runs to 15 residues. CDR3 region: CASSLFPGQPDTQYF. The CDR3 coding sequence is TGTGCCAGCAGCTTATTCCCGGGACAACCAGATACGCAGTATTTT.

This clone was observed a single time. The V call is TRBV28, the J call TRBJ1-1, with D uncertain. The CDR3 loop spans 13 amino acids. The germline V and J ends were trimmed by 9 bases and 0 bases, with 11 bases remaining between them. Looked up from germline, CDR1 is MDHEN and CDR2 is SYDVKM. The DNA of the CDR3 is TGTGCCAGTCGTGGGCCAATGAACACTGAAGCTTTCTTT. This codes for CASRGPMNTEAFF.

The rearrangement joins TRBV4-2 to TRBJ2-7; TRBD2 agrees at 7 bases. The germline V gene has CDR1 LGHNA and CDR2 YNFKEQ. The junction had 9 bases not matched to a gene; V was cut back by 0 bases and J by 7 bases. There are 15 residues in the CDR3. This CDR3 is CASSQEWSSGVEQYF. DNA for the CDR3: TGTGCCAGCAGCCAAGAATGGTCCAGCGGGGTGGAGCAGTACTTC.

The chain couples TRBV9 to TRBJ2-3, with 9 bases fitting TRBD2. With V trimmed by 1 base and J by 5 bases, 5 bases remained unmatched. Germline V gives CDR1 SGDLS, CDR2 YYNGEE. The CDR3 extends over 15 amino acids. CDR3 sequence reads: CASSVWRGGGDTQYF. As DNA, the CDR3 is TGTGCCAGCAGCGTATGGCGGGGGGGAGGAGATACGCAGTATTTT.

The rearrangement uses TRBV6-1 and TRBJ1-1; D not certain. V dropped 2 bases and J dropped 4 bases, with 11 bases sitting between them. Germline V gene lookup returns CDR1 MNHNS and CDR2 SASEGT. This CDR3 has 14 residues. This chain's CDR3 is CASSENIGFTEAFF. The CDR3 DNA reads as TGTGCCAGCAGTGAAAATATCGGTTTCACTGAAGCTTTCTTT.

The V gene is TRBV19, the J gene TRBJ2-3; D may match TRBD1 or TRBD2 (5 bases each). Germline CDR1 reads LNHDA; CDR2 reads SQIVND (reference sequence). V was shortened by 5 bases and J by 6 bases, with 12 bases between the two germline ends. This CDR3 comprises 13 residues. DNA for the CDR3: TGTGCCAGTAGTGGGGGTGTATTGGATACGCAGTATTTT. Its protein product is CASSGGVLDTQYF.

J is TRBJ2-7 and V is TRBV6-6, with a possible D match to TRBD1 (6 bases). Per germline, CDR1 MNHNY and CDR2 SVGAGI (reference sequence). Trimming removed 4 bases from V and 3 bases from J, with 10 bases in between. The CDR3 is 13 residues long. CDR3 in DNA: TGTGCCAGCAGTTTGGGGACAATCTACGAGCAGTACTTC. Its translation: CASSLGTIYEQYF.

This sequence joins TRBV6-5 and TRBJ2-1; 9 positions agree with TRBD2. V was clipped by 7 bases and J by 7 bases; unmatched bases: 11. The germline V gene encodes CDR1 MNHEY and CDR2 SVGAGI. This CDR3 has 15 amino acids. CDR3 loop: CASTRDSGGRNEQFF. In DNA form, the CDR3 reads TGTGCCAGCACCCGGGATAGCGGGGGCAGGAATGAGCAGTTCTTC.

This clone has a single count. The V and J genes are TRBV6-1 and TRBJ1-5; D is unresolved. The ends were cut back, 2 bases at V and 6 bases at J, with 2 bases in the middle. This CDR3 is 11 amino acids long. Per germline, CDR1 MNHNS and CDR2 SASEGT. The DNA for the CDR3 is TGTGCCAGCAGTGAAACTCAGCCCCAGCATTTT. Amino acid sequence: CASSETQPQHF.

V gene TRBV7-9 combines with J gene TRBJ1-5; D not certain. Trimming left V 7 bases short and J 4 bases short, with 11 bases between. CDR3 length equals 13 residues. Per germline, CDR1 SEHNR and CDR2 FQNEAQ (reference sequence). CDR3 sequence (DNA): TGTGCCAGCAACAGAAATTCTAATCAGCCCCAGCATTTT. Its protein product is CASNRNSNQPQHF.

The gene calls are TRBV10-3 and TRBJ1-2; D gene uncertain. CDR1 ENHRY and CDR2 SYGVKD come from the germline V gene. The length of the CDR3 is 15 residues. Trimming removed 0 bases at V and 8 bases at J, with 16 bases between. CDR3 protein: CAISESRLLMEGYTF. The CDR3 DNA sequence: TGTGCCATCAGTGAGTCGAGGCTTTTGATGGAAGGCTACACCTTC.

This clone was seen only once. The rearrangement joins TRBV30 to TRBJ1-2, with no clear D. Trimming removed 3 bases from V and 7 bases from J, with 9 bases in between. CDR1 is GTSNPN and CDR2 is SVGIG in the germline V gene (reference sequence). This CDR3 comprises 11 residues. As DNA, the CDR3 is TGTGCCTGGAGCCCCTCCCCTGGCTACACCTTC. Its protein product is CAWSPSPGYTF.